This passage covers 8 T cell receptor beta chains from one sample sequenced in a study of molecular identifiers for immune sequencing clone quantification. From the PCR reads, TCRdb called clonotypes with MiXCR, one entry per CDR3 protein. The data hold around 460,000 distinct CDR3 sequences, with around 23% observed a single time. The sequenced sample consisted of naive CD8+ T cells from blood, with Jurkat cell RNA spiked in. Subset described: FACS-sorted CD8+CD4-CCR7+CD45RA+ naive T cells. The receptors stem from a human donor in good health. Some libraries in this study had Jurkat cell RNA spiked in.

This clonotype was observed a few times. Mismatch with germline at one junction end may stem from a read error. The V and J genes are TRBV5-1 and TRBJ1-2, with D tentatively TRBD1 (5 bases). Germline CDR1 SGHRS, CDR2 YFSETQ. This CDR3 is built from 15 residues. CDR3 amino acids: CASSLGQLNPYSYTF. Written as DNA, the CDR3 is TGCGCCAGCAGCTTGGGACAGCTAAACCCCTATAGCTACACCTTC. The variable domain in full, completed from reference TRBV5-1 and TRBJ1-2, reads KAGVTQTPRYLIKTRGQQVTLSCSPISGHRSVSWYQQTPGQGLQFLFEYFSETQRNKGNFPGRFSGRQFSNSRSEMNVSTLELGDSALYLCASSLGQLNPYSYTFGSGTRLTVV.

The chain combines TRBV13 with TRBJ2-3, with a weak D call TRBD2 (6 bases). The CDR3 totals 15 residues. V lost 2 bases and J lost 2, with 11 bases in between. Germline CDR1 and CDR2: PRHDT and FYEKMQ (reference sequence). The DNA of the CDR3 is TGTGCCAGCAGCTTATTTGCGGGGAACACAGATACGCAGTATTTT. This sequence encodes CASSLFAGNTDTQYF. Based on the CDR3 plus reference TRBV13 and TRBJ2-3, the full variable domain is AAGVIQSPRHLIKEKRETATLKCYPIPRHDTVYWYQQGPGQDPQFLISFYEKMQSDKGSIPDRFSAQQFSDYHSELNMSSLELGDSALYFCASSLFAGNTDTQYFGPGTRLTVL.

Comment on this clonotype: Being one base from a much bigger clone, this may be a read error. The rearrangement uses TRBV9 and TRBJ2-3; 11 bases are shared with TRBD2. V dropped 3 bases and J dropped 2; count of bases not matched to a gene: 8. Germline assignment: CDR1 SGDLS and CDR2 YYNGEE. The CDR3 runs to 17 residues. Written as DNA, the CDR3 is TGTGCCAGCAGCGGACCGGGACTAGCGGTGGCCACAGATACGCAGTATTTT. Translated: CASSGPGLAVATDTQYF.

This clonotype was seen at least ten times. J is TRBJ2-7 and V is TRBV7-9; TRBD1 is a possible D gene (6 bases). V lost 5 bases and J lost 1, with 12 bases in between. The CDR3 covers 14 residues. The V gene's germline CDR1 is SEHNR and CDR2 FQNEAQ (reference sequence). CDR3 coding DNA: TGTGCCAGCAGCGGTTACAGGGAATCCTACGAGCAGTACTTC. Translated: CASSGYRESYEQYF.

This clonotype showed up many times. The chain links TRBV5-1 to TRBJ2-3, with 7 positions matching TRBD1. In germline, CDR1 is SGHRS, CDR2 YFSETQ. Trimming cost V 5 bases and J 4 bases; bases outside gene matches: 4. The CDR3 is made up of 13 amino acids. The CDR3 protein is CASRPQGADTQYF. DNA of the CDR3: TGCGCCAGCAGGCCCCAGGGGGCAGATACGCAGTATTTT.

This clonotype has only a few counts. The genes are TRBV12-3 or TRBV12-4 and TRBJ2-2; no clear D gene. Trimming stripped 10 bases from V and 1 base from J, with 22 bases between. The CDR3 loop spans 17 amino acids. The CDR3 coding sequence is TGTGCCACCTCCCCCTGGGTCTACCCGAGGAACACCGGGGAGCTGTTTTTT. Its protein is CATSPWVYPRNTGELFF.

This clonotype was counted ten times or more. In DNA form, the CDR3 reads TGTGCCAGCAGCTCGCTACTAGCGGGGGACACAGATACGCAGTATTTT. It specifies CASSSLLAGDTDTQYF. V gene TRBV7-9 combines with J gene TRBJ2-3; 11 bases match TRBD2. The CDR3 is 16 residues long. V shed 4 bases and J 2 bases; nucleotides not matched to a gene: 5. The germline CDR1 and CDR2 sequences are SEHNR and FQNEAQ (reference sequence).

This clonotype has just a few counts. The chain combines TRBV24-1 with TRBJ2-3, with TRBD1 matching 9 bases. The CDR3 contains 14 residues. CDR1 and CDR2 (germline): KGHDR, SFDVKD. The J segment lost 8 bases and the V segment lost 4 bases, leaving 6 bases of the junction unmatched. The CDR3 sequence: CATSDPTGGGTQYF. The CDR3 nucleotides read TGTGCCACCAGTGACCCGACAGGGGGTGGTACGCAGTATTTT.